These 25 T cell receptor beta chains originate from one sample sequenced in a study of shared clonotypes between healthy human individuals. Libraries were prepared by immunoSEQ multiplex PCR; TCRdb keeps only in-frame clonotypes and omits some of them. The repertoire has more than 2,000,000 clones, around nine tenths of them found once; the top ten carry roughly 0.15%. The sequencing input was naive CD4+ T cells sorted from blood. The subset is: CD45RA+ positively selected. These receptors all stem from a man aged 18 to 30 in good health.

The rearrangement uses TRBV7-2 and TRBJ2-1, with 7 bases identical to TRBD1. Germline values: CDR1 SGHTA, CDR2 FQGNSA. This CDR3 contains 15 residues. After removal of 8 bases from V and 0 bases from J, the junction contained 7 bases not matched to a gene. CDR3 DNA: TGTGCCAGCCGGGGACAGCTGAGCTCCTACAATGAGCAGTTCTTC. It is translated as CASRGQLSSYNEQFF.

This sequence joins TRBV4-2 and TRBJ1-4, with a possible D match to TRBD1 (5 bases). V lost 6 bases and J 4 bases, leaving 15 bases between the germline ends. Germline V gene data show CDR1 as LGHNA and CDR2 as YNFKEQ. The CDR3 is made up of 15 amino acids. Written as DNA, the CDR3 is TGTGCCAGCAGTAGCTTCAGGGCTCTTAATGAAAAACTGTTTTTT. Its protein is CASSSFRALNEKLFF.

The chain joins TRBV5-1 to TRBJ2-2; D ambiguous. The V gene's germline CDR1 is SGHRS and CDR2 YFSETQ. The germline V and J ends were trimmed by 0 bases and 10 bases, with 4 bases remaining between them. The CDR3 is 11 residues long. Here the CDR3 reads CASSLAVELFF. For the CDR3, the DNA is TGCGCCAGCAGCTTGGCCGTGGAGCTGTTTTTT.

CDR3: CASSQSGQPQHF. As DNA, the CDR3 is TGTGCCAGCAGCCAAAGTGGTCAGCCCCAGCATTTT. The chain couples TRBV7-8 to TRBJ1-5; D is unresolved. Germline V gives CDR1 SGHVS, CDR2 FQNEAQ. CDR3 length equals 12 residues. V was shortened by 5 bases and J by 6 bases, with 8 bases between the two germline ends. Filled out from reference TRBV7-8 and TRBJ1-5, the complete variable domain reads GAGVSQSPRYKVAKRGQDVALRCDPISGHVSLFWYQQALGQGPEFLTYFQNEAQLDKSGLPSDRFFAERPEGSVSTLKIQRTQQEDSAVYLCASSQSGQPQHFGDGTRLSIL.

The chain uses TRBV6-5 and TRBJ2-3; D may be TRBD1 or TRBD2 (5 bases each). In germline, CDR1 is MNHEY, CDR2 SVGAGI. V lost 4 bases and J 2 bases, leaving 16 bases between the germline ends. The CDR3 runs to 16 residues. In DNA form, the CDR3 reads TGTGCCAGCAGTTCCCGGGGAGCGGACATCACAGATACGCAGTATTTT. Translated: CASSSRGADITDTQYF.

CDR3 amino acids: CASSSGTVTYEQYF. For the CDR3, the DNA is TGCGCCAGCAGTAGCGGGACAGTGACCTACGAGCAGTACTTC. The J gene is TRBJ2-7, the V gene TRBV5-1, with a weak D call TRBD2 (8 bases). Germline V gives CDR1 SGHRS, CDR2 YFSETQ. The CDR3 sequence is 14 residues long. V was pared by 5 bases and J by 2 bases, with 14 bases between.

The chain employs TRBV25-1 and TRBJ2-3; perhaps D is TRBD1 or TRBD2 (5 bases each). Germline CDR1 MGHDK, CDR2 SYGVNS. The V gene lost 3 bases and the J gene lost 0 bases, with 13 bases spanning the gap. The CDR3 has 16 amino acids. This CDR3 is CASSDGGFASTDTQYF. In nucleotides, the CDR3 is TGTGCCAGCAGTGATGGGGGTTTTGCTAGCACAGATACGCAGTATTTT.

The chain uses TRBV5-1 and TRBJ2-5; 7 positions match TRBD1. Germline V lookup: CDR1 SGHRS, CDR2 YFSETQ. This CDR3 is built from 14 residues. J gave up 2 bases and V 2 bases, and 3 bases lay outside the gene matches. CDR3 sequence reads: CASSFWTGQETQYF. CDR3 nucleotides: TGCGCCAGCAGCTTCTGGACAGGTCAAGAGACCCAGTACTTC.

The CDR3 region is CASSTGARPEAFF. The CDR3 region has the DNA TGTGCCAGCAGTACCGGGGCGCGCCCTGAAGCTTTCTTT. V and J are TRBV6-5 and TRBJ1-1, with a possible D match to TRBD1 (5 bases). CDR3 length equals 13 residues. Germline assignment: CDR1 MNHEY and CDR2 SVGAGI. Trimming removed 5 bases at V and 6 bases at J, with 13 bases between.

The chain joins TRBV7-8 to TRBJ1-1; D perhaps matches TRBD1 (5 bases). Germline V CDR1 and CDR2: SGHVS, FQNEAQ. Deletions cut 3 bases from V and 0 bases from J, with 8 bases between. The CDR3 has 14 residues. CDR3 sequence: CASSLEQVNTEAFF. Written as DNA, the CDR3 is TGTGCCAGCAGCTTGGAACAGGTGAACACTGAAGCTTTCTTT. The whole variable domain, remainder taken from reference TRBV7-8 and TRBJ1-1, is GAGVSQSPRYKVAKRGQDVALRCDPISGHVSLFWYQQALGQGPEFLTYFQNEAQLDKSGLPSDRFFAERPEGSVSTLKIQRTQQEDSAVYLCASSLEQVNTEAFFGQGTRLTVV.

The V call is TRBV5-1, the J call TRBJ1-3; D gene ambiguous. This CDR3 region has 19 residues. With 4 bases removed from V and 2 bases from J, the gap between germline ends came to 25 bases. Per germline, CDR1 SGHRS and CDR2 YFSETQ. In DNA form, the CDR3 reads TGCGCCAGCAGCACACATGAGAGGTCCTACAGCCCGCCTGGAAACACCATATATTTT. It codes for CASSTHERSYSPPGNTIYF. Filled out from reference TRBV5-1 and TRBJ1-3, the complete variable domain reads KAGVTQTPRYLIKTRGQQVTLSCSPISGHRSVSWYQQTPGQGLQFLFEYFSETQRNKGNFPGRFSGRQFSNSRSEMNVSTLELGDSALYLCASSTHERSYSPPGNTIYFGEGSWLTVV.

The chain employs TRBV5-5 and TRBJ1-1; no reliable D call. CDR1 is SGHKS, CDR2 YYEKEE, per germline (reference sequence). V lost 1 base and J lost 4, with 8 bases in between. The CDR3 loop spans 13 amino acids. CDR3 DNA: TGTGCCAGCAGCTTGTGGATCCGCACTGAAGCTTTCTTT. Translating gives CASSLWIRTEAFF. Based on the CDR3 plus reference TRBV5-5 and TRBJ1-1, the full variable domain is DAGVTQSPTHLIKTRGQQVTLRCSPISGHKSVSWYQQVLGQGPQFIFQYYEKEERGRGNFPDRFSARQFPNYSSELNVNALLLGDSALYLCASSLWIRTEAFFGQGTRLTVV.

J is TRBJ2-7 and V is TRBV7-2; weak D call: TRBD2 (6 bases). Deletions cut 5 bases from V and 6 bases from J, with 14 bases between. Germline lookup yields CDR1 SGHTA and CDR2 FQGNSA. The CDR3 covers 13 residues. In DNA form, the CDR3 reads TGTGCCAGCAGCGACGTACTAGCCCGCGAGCAGTACTTC. Protein: CASSDVLAREQYF.

The chain recombines TRBV5-4 with TRBJ1-4; no firm D call. Germline CDR1 and CDR2: SGHNT and YYREEE (reference sequence). V was shortened by 2 bases and J by 7 bases, with 12 bases between the two germline ends. The CDR3 loop spans 14 amino acids. CDR3: CASSFDPASEKLFF. DNA of the CDR3: TGTGCCAGCAGCTTTGATCCGGCCAGTGAAAAACTGTTTTTT.

The rearrangement links TRBV19 to TRBJ1-4; no firm D call. V was pared by 7 bases and J by 0 bases, with 9 bases between. CDR3 size: 14 residues. Germline V gene data show CDR1 as LNHDA and CDR2 as SQIVND (reference sequence). In DNA form, the CDR3 reads TGTGCCAGTAATGTTGATGCAACTAATGAAAAACTGTTTTTT. Translation gives CASNVDATNEKLFF.

The V and J genes are TRBV2 and TRBJ1-2; 7 bases are a match to TRBD1. CDR3 length: 15 residues. After removal of 7 bases from V and 6 bases from J, the junction contained 14 bases not matched to a gene. Germline-derived CDR1 and CDR2 are SNHLY and FYNNEI. This CDR3 reads CASMKTLQGKDGYTF. The CDR3 nucleotides are TGTGCCAGCATGAAAACACTACAGGGGAAGGATGGCTACACCTTC.

On this clone: Other nucleotide sequences from this sample produce the same CDR3. The chain recombines TRBV2 with TRBJ1-2, with TRBD1 matching over 10 bases. The V and J ends lost 9 bases and 4 bases, in that order; junction bases with no gene match: 5. The CDR3 runs 13 residues. Per the germline V gene, CDR1 is SNHLY and CDR2 is FYNNEI. The CDR3 bases are TGTGCCAGTAGGGACAGGGGATCCTATGGCTACACCTTC. This translates into CASRDRGSYGYTF.

The V gene is TRBV5-1, the J gene TRBJ2-1; 9 nucleotides match TRBD2. The CDR3 is made up of 15 amino acids. The ends lost 5 bases at V and 8 bases at J; junction bases unmatched: 11. Germline loops: CDR1 SGHRS, CDR2 YFSETQ. The CDR3: CASRVAGEDFHEQFF. The CDR3 DNA reads as TGCGCCAGCAGGGTAGCGGGAGAAGATTTCCATGAGCAGTTCTTC.

This rearrangement joins TRBV30 to TRBJ1-5, with D perhaps matching TRBD1 (5 bases). V shed 0 bases and J shed 3 bases, with 18 bases lying between them. This CDR3 has 17 residues. Per germline, CDR1 GTSNPN and CDR2 SVGIG (reference sequence). CDR3 region: CAWSVRSLGGPNQPQHF. The CDR3 coding sequence is TGTGCCTGGAGTGTAAGAAGTCTGGGGGGACCCAATCAGCCCCAGCATTTT.

This rearrangement joins TRBV6-5 to TRBJ1-4; 10 bases map to TRBD1. CDR1 MNHEY and CDR2 SVGAGI come from the germline V gene. The length of the CDR3 is 15 residues. Trimming removed 4 bases from V and 9 bases from J; junction bases left unmatched: 8. In DNA form, the CDR3 reads TGTGCCAGCAGTTCCCTTAAAGACAGGGGGCAAAAACTGTTTTTT. This gives the protein CASSSLKDRGQKLFF.

The CDR3 loop reads CAIRDSKNIQYF. The CDR3 nucleotides read TGTGCCATCAGGGACAGTAAAAACATTCAGTACTTC. This chain uses TRBV10-3 with TRBJ2-4; a possible D gene is TRBD1 (6 bases). V lost 6 bases and J lost 4, with 7 bases in between. The germline gives CDR1 ENHRY, CDR2 SYGVKD. There are 12 residues in the CDR3.

The chain combines TRBV20-1 with TRBJ2-5; D call uncertain. The J call is uncertain, as TRBJ2-7 better fits the DNA end. Germline assignment: CDR1 DFQATT and CDR2 SNEGSKA (reference sequence). The CDR3 has 11 residues. CDR3 in DNA: TGCAGTGCTAGAGGGGTCTACGAGCAGTACTTC. It codes for CSARGVYEQYF.

With respect to this clone: One end of the junction is discordant with germline, which a read error may explain. The chain has TRBV6-7 and TRBJ2-1; the match to TRBD2 covers 13 bases. TRBV6-7 is assigned to the ORF class and has an uncertain function. This CDR3 has 24 amino acids. The CDR3 DNA reads TGTGCCAAAGGGACTAGCGGGAAAGCCACAACAAAACCCCTGAGTGATTTTTCCTGCAATGAGCAGTTCTTC. Protein sequence: CAKGTSGKATTKPLSDFSCNEQFF.

The rearrangement uses TRBV21-1 and TRBJ2-7; TRBD1 was called by the table and not checked on the DNA. TRBV21-1 is listed as a pseudogene. The CDR3 runs to 16 residues. The CDR3 DNA follows: TGTGCCAGCTTCTCTACCTCAGGGACAGGGTCCCACGAGCAGTACTTC. Translating gives CASFSTSGTGSHEQYF.

The chain carries TRBV9 and TRBJ1-6, with D tentatively TRBD1 (5 bases). Germline CDR1 and CDR2: SGDLS and YYNGEE. Trimming took 0 bases from V and 8 from J, leaving 12 bases between them. This CDR3 is 15 amino acids long. The CDR3 protein is CASSVDPGSDSPLHF. In DNA form, the CDR3 reads TGTGCCAGCAGCGTAGACCCAGGGAGTGATTCACCCCTCCACTTT.